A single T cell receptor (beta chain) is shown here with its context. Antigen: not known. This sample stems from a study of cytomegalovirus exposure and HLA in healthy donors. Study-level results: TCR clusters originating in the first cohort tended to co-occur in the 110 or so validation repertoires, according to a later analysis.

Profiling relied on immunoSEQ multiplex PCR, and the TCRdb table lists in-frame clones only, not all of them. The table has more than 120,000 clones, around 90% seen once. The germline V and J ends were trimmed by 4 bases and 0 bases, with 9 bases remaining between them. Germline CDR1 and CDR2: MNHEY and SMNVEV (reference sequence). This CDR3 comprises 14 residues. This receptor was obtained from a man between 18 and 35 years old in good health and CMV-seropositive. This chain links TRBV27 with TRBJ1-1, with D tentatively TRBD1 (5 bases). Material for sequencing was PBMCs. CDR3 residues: CASSSRVVNTEAFF. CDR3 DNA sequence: TGTGCCAGCAGTTCCAGGGTTGTGAACACTGAAGCTTTCTTT.